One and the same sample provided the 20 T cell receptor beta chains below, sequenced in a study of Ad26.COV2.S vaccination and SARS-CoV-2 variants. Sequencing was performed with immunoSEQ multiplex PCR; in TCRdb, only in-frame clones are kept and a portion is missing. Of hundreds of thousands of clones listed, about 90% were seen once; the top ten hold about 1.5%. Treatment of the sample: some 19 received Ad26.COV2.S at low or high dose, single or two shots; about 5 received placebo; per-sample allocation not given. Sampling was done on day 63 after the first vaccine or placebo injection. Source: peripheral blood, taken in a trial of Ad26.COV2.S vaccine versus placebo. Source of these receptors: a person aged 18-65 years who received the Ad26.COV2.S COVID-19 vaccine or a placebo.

CDR3 nucleotides: TGTGCCAGTAGGAAACAGGCGGAGGGTCAGCCCCAGCATTTT. Translated, it gives CASRKQAEGQPQHF. This chain connects TRBV19 to TRBJ1-5; possibly TRBD1 for D (5 bases). The CDR3 runs to 14 residues. Germline values: CDR1 LNHDA, CDR2 SQIVND (reference sequence). The V gene lost 6 bases and the J gene lost 6 bases, with 15 bases spanning the gap.

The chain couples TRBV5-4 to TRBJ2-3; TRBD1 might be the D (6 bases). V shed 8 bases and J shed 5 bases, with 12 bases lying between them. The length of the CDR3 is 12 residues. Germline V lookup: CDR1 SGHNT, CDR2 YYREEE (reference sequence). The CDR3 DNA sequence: TGTGCCAGTGGCCCGACAGGAGATACGCAGTATTTT. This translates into CASGPTGDTQYF.

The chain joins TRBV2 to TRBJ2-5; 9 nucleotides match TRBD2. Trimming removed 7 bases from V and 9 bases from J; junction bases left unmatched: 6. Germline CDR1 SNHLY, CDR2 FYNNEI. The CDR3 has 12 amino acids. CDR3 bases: TGTGCCAGCAAGGATAGCGGGGGCCCCCAGTACTTC. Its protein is CASKDSGGPQYF.

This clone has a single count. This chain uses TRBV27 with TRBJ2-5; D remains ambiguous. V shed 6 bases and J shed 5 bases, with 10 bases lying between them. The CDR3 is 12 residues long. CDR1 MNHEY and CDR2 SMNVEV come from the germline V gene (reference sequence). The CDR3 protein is CASSGLGETQYF. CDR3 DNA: TGTGCCAGCAGCGGGCTCGGTGAGACCCAGTACTTC.

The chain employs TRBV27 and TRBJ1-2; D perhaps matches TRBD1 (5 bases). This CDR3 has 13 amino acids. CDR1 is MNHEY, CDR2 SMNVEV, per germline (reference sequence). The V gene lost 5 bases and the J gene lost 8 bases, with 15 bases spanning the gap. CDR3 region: CASSPSWGAGYTF. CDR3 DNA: TGTGCCAGCAGTCCTAGCTGGGGCGCAGGCTACACCTTC.

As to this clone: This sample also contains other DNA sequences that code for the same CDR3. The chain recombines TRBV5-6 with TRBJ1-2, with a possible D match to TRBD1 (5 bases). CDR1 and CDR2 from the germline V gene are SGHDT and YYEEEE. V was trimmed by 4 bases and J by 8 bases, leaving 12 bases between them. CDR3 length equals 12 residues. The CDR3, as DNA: TGTGCCAGCAGCCCGGGACTGGGCGGCTACACCTTC. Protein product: CASSPGLGGYTF.

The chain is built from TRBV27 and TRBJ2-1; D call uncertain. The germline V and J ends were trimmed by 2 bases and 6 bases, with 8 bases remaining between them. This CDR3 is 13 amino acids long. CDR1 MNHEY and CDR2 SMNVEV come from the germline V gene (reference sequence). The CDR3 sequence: CASSLLLGNEQFF. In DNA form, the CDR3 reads TGTGCCAGCAGTTTACTTTTAGGCAATGAGCAGTTCTTC.

CDR3 residues: CASSLGQKGEQYF. CDR3 DNA: TGTGCCAGCAGTTTAGGGCAAAAAGGCGAGCAGTACTTC. V gene TRBV27 combines with J gene TRBJ2-7; D gene ambiguous. Trimming stripped 2 bases from V and 6 bases from J, with 11 bases between. Germline lookup yields CDR1 MNHEY and CDR2 SMNVEV (reference sequence). The CDR3 is 13 residues long.

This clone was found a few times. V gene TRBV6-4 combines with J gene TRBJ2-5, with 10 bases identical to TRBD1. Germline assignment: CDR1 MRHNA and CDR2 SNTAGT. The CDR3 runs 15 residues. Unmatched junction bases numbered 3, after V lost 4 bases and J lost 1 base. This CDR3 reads CASSGRTGGQETQYF. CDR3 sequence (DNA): TGTGCCAGCAGTGGTAGGACAGGGGGCCAAGAGACCCAGTACTTC.

CDR3 coding DNA: TGTGCCAGCAGCCAAGGGGTAGCGGCCTCCTACGAGCAGTACTTC. Encoded protein: CASSQGVAASYEQYF. The chain links TRBV3-1 (or the pseudogene TRBV3-2) to TRBJ2-7; a possible D gene is TRBD2 (6 bases). CDR1 is LGHDT, CDR2 YNNKEL, per germline (reference sequence). The CDR3 totals 15 residues. V shed 1 base and J shed 0 bases, with 10 bases lying between them.

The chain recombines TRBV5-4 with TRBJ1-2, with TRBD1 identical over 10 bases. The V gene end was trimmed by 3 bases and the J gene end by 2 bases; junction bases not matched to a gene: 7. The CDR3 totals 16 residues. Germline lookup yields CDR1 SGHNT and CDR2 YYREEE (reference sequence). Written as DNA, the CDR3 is TGTGCCAGCAGCTCCCCCCGGGACAGGGGAAACTATGGCTACACCTTC. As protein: CASSSPRDRGNYGYTF.

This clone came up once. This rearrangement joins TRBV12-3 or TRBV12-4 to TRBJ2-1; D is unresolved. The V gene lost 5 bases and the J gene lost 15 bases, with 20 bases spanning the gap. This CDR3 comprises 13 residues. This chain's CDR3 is CASSPDTTAMAFF. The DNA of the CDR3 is TGTGCCAGCAGTCCCGACACTACCGCGATGGCGTTCTTC.

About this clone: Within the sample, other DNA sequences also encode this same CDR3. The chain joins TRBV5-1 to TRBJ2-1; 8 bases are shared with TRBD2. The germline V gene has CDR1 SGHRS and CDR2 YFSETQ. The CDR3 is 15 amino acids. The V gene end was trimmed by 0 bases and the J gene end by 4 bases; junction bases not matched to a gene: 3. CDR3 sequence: CASSLASGGYNEQFF. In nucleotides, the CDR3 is TGCGCCAGCAGCTTGGCGAGCGGGGGATACAATGAGCAGTTCTTC.

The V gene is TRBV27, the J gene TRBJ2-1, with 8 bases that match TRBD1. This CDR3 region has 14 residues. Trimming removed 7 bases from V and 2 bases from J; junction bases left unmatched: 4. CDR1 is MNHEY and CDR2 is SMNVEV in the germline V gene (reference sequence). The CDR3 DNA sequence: TGTGCCAGCACCCGGACAGGGACCTACAATGAGCAGTTCTTC. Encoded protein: CASTRTGTYNEQFF.

CDR3 sequence reads: CASSLASGSSEQFF. The CDR3 nucleotides are TGCGCCAGCAGCTTGGCTAGCGGGAGCTCTGAGCAGTTCTTC. This sequence joins TRBV5-1 and TRBJ2-1, with 10 bases matching TRBD2. Germline V gene sequence: CDR1 SGHRS, CDR2 YFSETQ. This CDR3 is built from 14 residues. Trimming cost V 0 bases and J 9 bases; bases outside gene matches: 3. The whole variable domain, remainder taken from reference TRBV5-1 and TRBJ2-1, is KAGVTQTPRYLIKTRGQQVTLSCSPISGHRSVSWYQQTPGQGLQFLFEYFSETQRNKGNFPGRFSGRQFSNSRSEMNVSTLELGDSALYLCASSLASGSSEQFFGPGTRLTVL.

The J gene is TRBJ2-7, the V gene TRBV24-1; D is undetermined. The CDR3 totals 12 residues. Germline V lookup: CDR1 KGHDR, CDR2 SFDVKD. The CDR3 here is CVTPPYQNEQYF. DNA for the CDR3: TGTGTCACACCCCCTTATCAAAACGAGCAGTACTTC.

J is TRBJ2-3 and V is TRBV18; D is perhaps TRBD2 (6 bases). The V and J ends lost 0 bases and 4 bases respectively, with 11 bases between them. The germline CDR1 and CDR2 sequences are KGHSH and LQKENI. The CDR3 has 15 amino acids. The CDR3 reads CASSPPGRGSDTQYF. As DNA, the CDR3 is TGTGCCAGCTCACCACCCGGGCGGGGCTCAGATACGCAGTATTTT.

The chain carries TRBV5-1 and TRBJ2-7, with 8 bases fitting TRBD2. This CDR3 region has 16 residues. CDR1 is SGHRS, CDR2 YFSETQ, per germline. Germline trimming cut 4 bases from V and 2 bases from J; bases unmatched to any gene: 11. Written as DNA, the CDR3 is TGCGCCAGCAGCCGAAGCGGACTAGCCGAAACCTACGAGCAGTACTTC. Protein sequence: CASSRSGLAETYEQYF.

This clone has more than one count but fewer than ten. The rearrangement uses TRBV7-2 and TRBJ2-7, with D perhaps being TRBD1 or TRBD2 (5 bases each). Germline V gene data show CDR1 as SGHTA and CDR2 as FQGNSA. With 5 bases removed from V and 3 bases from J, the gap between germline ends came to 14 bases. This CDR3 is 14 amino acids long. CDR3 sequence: CASSLGAVIYEQYF. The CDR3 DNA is TGTGCCAGCAGCCTCGGGGCTGTCATCTACGAGCAGTACTTC.

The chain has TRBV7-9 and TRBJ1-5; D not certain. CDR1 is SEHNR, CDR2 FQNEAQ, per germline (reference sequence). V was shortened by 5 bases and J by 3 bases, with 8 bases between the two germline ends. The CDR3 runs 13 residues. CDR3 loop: CASSGRTNQPQHF. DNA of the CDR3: TGTGCCAGCAGCGGGAGGACCAATCAGCCCCAGCATTTT. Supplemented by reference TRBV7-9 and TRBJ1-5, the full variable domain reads DTGVSQNPRHKITKRGQNVTFRCDPISEHNRLYWYRQTLGQGPEFLTYFQNEAQLEKSRLLSDRFSAERPKGSFSTLEIQRTEQGDSAMYLCASSGRTNQPQHFGDGTRLSIL.